A single T cell receptor beta chain is shown here with its context. The sample originates from a study of T cells in Graves' hyperthyroidism and ophthalmopathy. V lost 0 bases to trimming and J lost 2 bases; unmatched junction nucleotides: 9. Germline assignment: CDR1 DFQATT and CDR2 SNEGSKA (reference sequence). The CDR3 extends over 16 amino acids. Researchers took RNA transcripts and amplified the TCR beta CDR3 regions from them. Using the HTBI primer set, a first-round RT-PCR was run on the TCR CDR3. In TCRdb, the multiplex PCR reads were re-called with MiXCR into one record per CDR3 protein. Of approximately 720,000 distinct CDR3 sequences in the sample, about 17% were seen once.

The chain links TRBV20-1 to TRBJ2-5; 7 bases agree with TRBD2. The sample comprised blood. The TCR comes from a woman between 45 and 65 years old with Graves' hyperthyroidism that later progressed to Graves' ophthalmopathy. The CDR3 is CSARDTGGNLQETQYF. The CDR3, as DNA: TGCAGTGCTAGAGATACCGGGGGGAACCTTCAAGAGACCCAGTACTTC.